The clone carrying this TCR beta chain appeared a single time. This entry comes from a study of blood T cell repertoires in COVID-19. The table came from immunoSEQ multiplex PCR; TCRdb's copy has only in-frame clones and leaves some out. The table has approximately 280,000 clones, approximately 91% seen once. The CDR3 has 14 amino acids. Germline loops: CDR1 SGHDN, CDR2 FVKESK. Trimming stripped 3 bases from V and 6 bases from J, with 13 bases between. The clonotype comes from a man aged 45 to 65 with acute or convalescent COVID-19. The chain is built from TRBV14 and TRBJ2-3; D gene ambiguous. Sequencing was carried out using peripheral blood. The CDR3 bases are TGTGCCAGCAGCCATCTTACAGTTTGGGATACGCAGTATTTT. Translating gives CASSHLTVWDTQYF.